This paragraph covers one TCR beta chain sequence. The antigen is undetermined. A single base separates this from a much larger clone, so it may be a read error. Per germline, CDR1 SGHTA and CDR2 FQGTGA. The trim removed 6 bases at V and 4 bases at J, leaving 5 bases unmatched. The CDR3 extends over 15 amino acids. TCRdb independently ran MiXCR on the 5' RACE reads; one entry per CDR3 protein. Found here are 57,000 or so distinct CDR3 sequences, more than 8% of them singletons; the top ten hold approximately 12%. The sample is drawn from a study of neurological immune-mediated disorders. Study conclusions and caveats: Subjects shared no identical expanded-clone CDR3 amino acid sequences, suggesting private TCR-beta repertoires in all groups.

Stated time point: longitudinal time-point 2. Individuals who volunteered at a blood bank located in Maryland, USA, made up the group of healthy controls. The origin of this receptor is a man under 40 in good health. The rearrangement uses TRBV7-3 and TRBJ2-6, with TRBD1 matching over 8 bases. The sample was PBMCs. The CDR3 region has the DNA TGTGCCAGCAGTTGGACAGGGACCGGGGCCAACGTCCTGACTTTC. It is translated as CASSWTGTGANVLTF.